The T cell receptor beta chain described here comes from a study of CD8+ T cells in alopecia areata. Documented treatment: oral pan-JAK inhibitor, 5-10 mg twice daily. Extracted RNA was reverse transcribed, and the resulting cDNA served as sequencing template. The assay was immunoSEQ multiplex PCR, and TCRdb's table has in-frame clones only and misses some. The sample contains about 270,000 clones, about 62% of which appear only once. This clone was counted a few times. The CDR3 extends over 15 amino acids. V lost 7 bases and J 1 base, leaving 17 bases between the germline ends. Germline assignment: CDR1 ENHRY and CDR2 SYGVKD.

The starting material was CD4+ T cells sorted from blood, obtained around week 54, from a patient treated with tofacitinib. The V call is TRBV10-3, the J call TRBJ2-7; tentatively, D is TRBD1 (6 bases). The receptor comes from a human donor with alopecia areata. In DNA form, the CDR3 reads TGTGCCATCAAAGATCCGGGACATAGGTCCTACGAGCAGTACTTC. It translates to CAIKDPGHRSYEQYF.